Listed here are 31 T cell receptor beta chains from one sample, sequenced in a study of blood T cells in healthy people across ages. For the second PCR, which ran for roughly 6 to 11 cycles, a sample-barcoded 5' primer and a J-beta primer mix were used. MiXCR, run by TCRdb on the 5' RACE reads, gives a single entry per CDR3 protein. The top ten clones hold 25% to 35% of a sample with hundreds of thousands of distinct CDR3 sequences, approximately 65% of them seen once. The source material was blood. These receptors all stem from a young man in good health.

This clonotype was detected a few times. The rearrangement uses TRBV12-3 or TRBV12-4 and TRBJ1-6; tentatively, D is TRBD1 (5 bases). This CDR3 has 16 amino acids. Trimming left V 5 bases short and J 3 bases short, with 14 bases between. CDR3 DNA: TGTGCCAGCAGTCCGCAGGGACCGGTCTATAATTCACCCCTCCACTTT. Translation: CASSPQGPVYNSPLHF.

The chain employs TRBV4-3 and TRBJ2-5; 9 positions agree with TRBD2. The length of the CDR3 is 16 residues. Unmatched junction bases numbered 8, after V lost 4 bases and J lost 2 bases. The germline V gene has CDR1 LGHNA and CDR2 YSLEER. The CDR3 bases are TGCGCCAGCAGCCGAGGACTAGCGAGGGGACAAGAGACCCAGTACTTC. Amino acid sequence: CASSRGLARGQETQYF.

This chain uses TRBV11-2 with TRBJ1-1; TRBD1 matches at 9 bases. Germline-derived CDR1 and CDR2 are SGHAT and FQNNGV. V dropped 2 bases and J dropped 6; count of bases not matched to a gene: 13. There are 17 residues in the CDR3. The CDR3 loop is CASSLRPPGQGIAEAFF. CDR3 coding DNA: TGTGCCAGCAGCTTAAGACCTCCGGGACAGGGTATCGCTGAAGCTTTCTTT. Variable domain in full (rest from reference TRBV11-2 and TRBJ1-1): EAGVAQSPRYKIIEKRQSVAFWCNPISGHATLYWYQQILGQGPKLLIQFQNNGVVDDSQLPKDRFSAERLKGVDSTLKIQPAKLEDSAVYLCASSLRPPGQGIAEAFFGQGTRLTVV.

The rearrangement joins TRBV13 to TRBJ1-2; D unclear. Germline loops: CDR1 PRHDT, CDR2 FYEKMQ (reference sequence). Trimming left V 6 bases short and J 3 bases short, with 8 bases between. The CDR3 totals 12 residues. CDR3 nucleotide sequence: TGTGCCAGCAGGGCATGGGACTATGGCTACACCTTC. Protein product: CASRAWDYGYTF.

CDR3 region: CASSPGGRFDEQYF. For the CDR3, the DNA is TGTGCCAGCTCACCGGGGGGTAGATTTGATGAGCAGTACTTC. The chain couples TRBV18 to TRBJ2-4; D is possibly TRBD2 (6 bases). CDR1 is KGHSH, CDR2 LQKENI, per germline. CDR3 length: 14 residues. V shed 3 bases and J shed 13 bases, with 19 bases lying between them.

The CDR3 DNA reads as TGCGCCAGCAGCCTTCAGCCACAGGTTGCGACCCAGTACTTC. It yields the protein CASSLQPQVATQYF. This sequence joins TRBV4-1 and TRBJ2-5, with D possibly being TRBD1 (5 bases). The CDR3 is 14 amino acids. V shed 4 bases and J shed 7 bases, with 16 bases lying between them. Germline V CDR1 and CDR2: MGHRA, YSYEKL.

The chain uses TRBV29-1 and TRBJ2-3, with D uncertain. V lost 0 bases to trimming and J lost 1 base, with 11 bases between them. The CDR3 covers 15 residues. Germline V lookup: CDR1 SQVTM, CDR2 ANQGSEA. CDR3 nucleotide sequence: TGCAGCGTTGAAGAAGAAAACTTCGGCACAGATACGCAGTATTTT. Amino acids: CSVEEENFGTDTQYF.

As regards this clonotype: A junction boundary mismatches the germline segment, possibly from a read error. The J gene is TRBJ1-2, the V gene TRBV11-2; 10 bases align to TRBD1. The CDR3 spans 15 residues. Germline CDR1 SGHAT, CDR2 FQNNGV. This CDR3 is CVSSGSTGGIYGYTF. Here the CDR3 DNA reads TGTGTCAGCAGCGGATCGACAGGGGGCATCTATGGCTACACCTTC.

This sequence joins TRBV6-1 and TRBJ2-2; 7 bases align to TRBD1. The germline CDR1 and CDR2 sequences are MNHNS and SASEGT. This CDR3 is 14 amino acids long. V shed 7 bases and J 3 bases; nucleotides not matched to a gene: 5. CDR3: CASNRQGDTGELFF. CDR3 DNA: TGTGCCAGCAATCGACAGGGAGACACCGGGGAGCTGTTTTTT.

This clonotype came up once. V gene TRBV4-3 combines with J gene TRBJ2-1; the D is unclear. CDR1 and CDR2 (germline): LGHNA, YSLEER. The CDR3 is 13 residues long. Trimming left V 5 bases short and J 6 bases short, with 11 bases between. The CDR3: CASSVEWRNEQFF. The CDR3 DNA reads TGCGCCAGCAGCGTGGAGTGGCGCAATGAGCAGTTCTTC.

The chain carries TRBV10-3 and TRBJ2-3; 11 positions match TRBD1. Germline V gene lookup returns CDR1 ENHRY and CDR2 SYGVKD. This CDR3 comprises 15 residues. Unmatched junction bases numbered 5, after V lost 3 bases and J lost 6 bases. CDR3 DNA sequence: TGTGCCATCAGTGAACGGACAGGGGGCTGGGATACGCAGTATTTT. As protein: CAISERTGGWDTQYF.

This clonotype has only a few counts. The chain is built from TRBV12-3 or TRBV12-4 and TRBJ1-2; D not resolved. V gave up 3 bases and J gave up 5 bases, with 13 bases separating them. The CDR3 is 14 residues long. The CDR3 region has the DNA TGTGCCAGCAGTTTCGGCAGGTTGGCATATGGCTACACCTTC. Amino acids: CASSFGRLAYGYTF.

The chain combines TRBV6-6 with TRBJ2-5; TRBD2 agrees at 7 bases. The assigned J gene may be wrong: the sequence end matches TRBJ2-7 better. This CDR3 region has 14 residues. CDR1 is MNHNY, CDR2 SVGAGI, per germline (reference sequence). This chain's CDR3 is CASSYNRGENEQYF. DNA of the CDR3: TGTGCCAGCAGTTACAATCGGGGGGAAAACGAGCAGTACTTC.

The chain is built from TRBV7-3 and TRBJ2-3; D is unclear. This CDR3 contains 16 residues. Germline V gene lookup returns CDR1 SGHTA and CDR2 FQGTGA. Trimming removed 5 bases from V and 2 bases from J, with 17 bases in between. CDR3: CASSPYGLFLTDTQYF. CDR3 bases: TGTGCCAGCAGCCCCTACGGGTTGTTCCTCACAGATACGCAGTATTTT. The variable domain in full, with the rest retrieved from reference TRBV7-3 and TRBJ2-3, is GAGVSQTPSNKVTEKGKYVELRCDPISGHTALYWYRQSLGQGPEFLIYFQGTGAADDSGLPNDRFFAVRPEGSVSTLKIQRTERGDSAVYLCASSPYGLFLTDTQYFGPGTRLTVL.

This clonotype came up a few times. The chain joins TRBV29-1 to TRBJ1-2; tentative D call: TRBD1 (5 bases). V lost 3 bases, J lost 3 bases, and 11 bases lay in between. The CDR3 runs 13 residues. From germline, CDR1 is SQVTM and CDR2 ANQGSEA. The CDR3: CSVDPGRDYGYTF. CDR3 DNA sequence: TGCAGCGTTGATCCAGGGAGGGACTATGGCTACACCTTC.

This clonotype was picked up a small number of times. The DNA of the CDR3 is TGTGCCAGCAGTTTAGACTCAGGGGGCTACCAGCCCCAGCATTTT. Residues: CASSLDSGGYQPQHF. The chain couples TRBV12-3 or TRBV12-4 to TRBJ1-5; 8 nucleotides align to TRBD1. This CDR3 is built from 15 residues. The V and J ends lost 1 base and 7 bases, in that order; junction bases with no gene match: 6.

The chain employs TRBV29-1 and TRBJ1-5; TRBD1 matches 9 bases. Germline V gene lookup returns CDR1 SQVTM and CDR2 ANQGSEA. The CDR3 runs 13 residues. V dropped 7 bases and J dropped 6; count of bases not matched to a gene: 7. The CDR3 nucleotides read TGCAGCGCTAGACAGGGGGACGGTCAGCCCCAGCATTTT. Its translation is CSARQGDGQPQHF.

This clonotype was seen a handful of times. This sequence joins TRBV7-2 and TRBJ1-5; D perhaps matches TRBD1 (5 bases). Trimming removed 5 bases from V and 4 bases from J, with 15 bases in between. CDR3 length: 15 amino acids. Germline-derived CDR1 and CDR2 are SGHTA and FQGNSA. CDR3 DNA: TGTGCCAGCAGCCCTGAGCCGTGGGGGAATCAGCCCCAGCATTTT. Its protein product is CASSPEPWGNQPQHF.

The chain recombines TRBV27 with TRBJ2-4, with D perhaps being TRBD1 or TRBD2 (6 bases each). The J call could be wrong; TRBJ2-7 is a better fit for the DNA end. The CDR3 spans 14 residues. The germline gives CDR1 MNHEY, CDR2 SMNVEV (reference sequence). CDR3 residues: CASSFGRDTYEQYF. The CDR3 DNA is TGTGCCAGCAGTTTCGGGCGGGACACCTACGAGCAGTACTTC.

The rearrangement joins TRBV4-3 to TRBJ2-7, with 7 bases lining up with TRBD1. The ends lost 2 bases at V and 1 base at J; junction bases unmatched: 5. The CDR3 runs 15 residues. Germline assignment: CDR1 LGHNA and CDR2 YSLEER. As DNA, the CDR3 is TGCGCCAGCAGCCAATACAGGGGTCCGTCCTACGAGCAGTACTTC. This codes for CASSQYRGPSYEQYF.

The V call is TRBV29-1, the J call TRBJ1-2; 7 bases map to TRBD1. Germline V gives CDR1 SQVTM, CDR2 ANQGSEA. Trimming removed 3 bases from V and 4 bases from J; junction bases left unmatched: 8. The CDR3 loop spans 14 amino acids. This CDR3 is CSVDAAGGGYGYTF. CDR3 DNA: TGCAGCGTTGATGCGGCAGGGGGGGGCTATGGCTACACCTTC.

The V call is TRBV20-1, the J call TRBJ1-5; no reliable D call. The CDR3 runs 12 residues. Trimming removed 1 base from V and 4 bases from J, with 5 bases in between. Germline V gene data show CDR1 as DFQATT and CDR2 as SNEGSKA (reference sequence). CDR3 in amino acids: CSARGPNQPQHF. CDR3 coding DNA: TGCAGTGCTAGAGGGCCAAATCAGCCCCAGCATTTT.

V usage is TRBV4-3 and J usage is TRBJ2-1; TRBD2 aligns across 9 bases. CDR3 length: 15 amino acids. V gave up 0 bases and J gave up 7 bases; unmatched junction bases: 4. Germline loops: CDR1 LGHNA, CDR2 YSLEER. The CDR3 nucleotides read TGCGCCAGCAGCCAAGACCGCGGGGGGGCTAATGAGCAGTTCTTC. Residues: CASSQDRGGANEQFF.

The genes are TRBV18 and TRBJ1-5, with D hard to call. The germline gives CDR1 KGHSH, CDR2 LQKENI. V was shortened by 2 bases and J by 11 bases, with 13 bases between the two germline ends. The CDR3 totals 13 residues. The CDR3 DNA follows: TGTGCCAGCTCACCAGAGGGTTGGGAGACCCAGCATTTT. Translating gives CASSPEGWETQHF.

The rearrangement joins TRBV25-1 to TRBJ2-5, with TRBD1 as a possible D gene (6 bases). Germline assignment: CDR1 MGHDK and CDR2 SYGVNS. CDR3 length: 14 residues. V lost 1 base and J lost 4, with 10 bases in between. CDR3 region: CASSEWGQRETQYF. The CDR3 coding sequence is TGTGCCAGCAGTGAATGGGGGCAGCGAGAGACCCAGTACTTC.

Regarding this clonotype: Possible read error: a much larger clone is one base away. The V call is TRBV5-5, the J call TRBJ2-7, with TRBD1 identical over 9 bases. V shed 4 bases, J shed 3 bases, and the junction held 5 bases outside the gene matches. The CDR3 has 14 residues. Germline V gene lookup returns CDR1 SGHKS and CDR2 YYEKEE (reference sequence). The CDR3 DNA follows: TGTGCCAGCAGCCGCGGGACAGGGCTCTACGAGCAGTACTTC. Amino acid sequence: CASSRGTGLYEQYF.

The J gene is TRBJ2-5, the V gene TRBV7-2, with D perhaps matching TRBD2 (5 bases). The DNA end is more similar to TRBJ2-7, so the J call may be wrong. The CDR3 covers 14 residues. The V gene's germline CDR1 is SGHTA and CDR2 FQGNSA. CDR3 amino acids: CASSPEGQRHEQYF. As DNA, the CDR3 is TGTGCCAGCAGCCCCGAGGGCCAGCGGCACGAGCAGTACTTC.

V usage is TRBV7-9 and J usage is TRBJ2-5; tentatively, D is TRBD2 (7 bases). Germline V gene sequence: CDR1 SEHNR, CDR2 FQNEAQ (reference sequence). Trimming cost V 5 bases and J 3 bases, with 16 bases left between them. The length of the CDR3 is 15 residues. The CDR3 protein is CASSRKGGEEETQYF. The CDR3 DNA follows: TGTGCCAGCAGCCGAAAAGGGGGGGAGGAAGAGACCCAGTACTTC.

The chain uses TRBV28 and TRBJ2-5; perhaps TRBD2 as D (7 bases). Germline V lookup: CDR1 MDHEN, CDR2 SYDVKM. Trimming left V 8 bases short and J 5 bases short, with 12 bases between. The CDR3 is 12 amino acids. CDR3 nucleotide sequence: TGTGCCAGCTGCGGGGGCGGCGAGACCCAGTACTTC. Protein product: CASCGGGETQYF.

This clonotype appeared a few times. This chain connects TRBV6-1 to TRBJ2-6; TRBD1 or TRBD2 may be the D gene (5 bases each). The germline V and J ends were trimmed by 6 bases and 0 bases, with 21 bases remaining between them. Germline V gene sequence: CDR1 MNHNS, CDR2 SASEGT. The CDR3 is made up of 19 amino acids. The CDR3 DNA is TGTGCCAGCAGCCGTGGACTGGACAAGACGAGCTCTGGGGCCAACGTCCTGACTTTC. Residues: CASSRGLDKTSSGANVLTF.

The chain combines TRBV2 with TRBJ1-6; the D is unclear. CDR3 size: 16 residues. V was cut by 2 bases and J by 0 bases, with 8 bases left in between. Germline CDR1 reads SNHLY; CDR2 reads FYNNEI. This CDR3 is CASSELGSSYNSPLHF. Here the CDR3 DNA reads TGTGCCAGCAGTGAACTAGGGAGCTCCTATAATTCACCCCTCCACTTT.